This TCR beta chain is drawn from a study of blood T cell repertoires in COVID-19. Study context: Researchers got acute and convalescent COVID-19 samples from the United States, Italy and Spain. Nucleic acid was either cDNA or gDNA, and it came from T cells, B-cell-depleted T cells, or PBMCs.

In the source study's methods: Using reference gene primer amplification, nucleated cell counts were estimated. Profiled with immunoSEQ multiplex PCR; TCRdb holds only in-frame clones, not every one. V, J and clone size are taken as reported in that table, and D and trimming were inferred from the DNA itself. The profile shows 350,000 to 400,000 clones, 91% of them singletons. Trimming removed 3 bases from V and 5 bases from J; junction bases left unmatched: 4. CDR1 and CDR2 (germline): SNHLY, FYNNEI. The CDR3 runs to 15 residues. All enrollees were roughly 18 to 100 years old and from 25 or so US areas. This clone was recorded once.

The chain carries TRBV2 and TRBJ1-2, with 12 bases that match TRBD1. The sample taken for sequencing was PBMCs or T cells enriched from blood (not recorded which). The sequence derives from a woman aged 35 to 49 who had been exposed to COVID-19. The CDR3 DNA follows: TGTGCCAGCAGTGAGGGACAGGGGGCATGGTATGGCTACACCTTC. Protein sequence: CASSEGQGAWYGYTF.